These 17 T cell receptor beta chains originate from one sample sequenced in a study of blood T cell repertoires in COVID-19. Libraries were prepared by immunoSEQ multiplex PCR; TCRdb keeps only in-frame clonotypes and omits some of them. Of about 300,000 clones in the sample, about 85% are singletons; the top ten hold about 1.9%. The sequenced sample was PBMCs or T cells enriched from blood (not recorded which). These receptors were taken from a woman in her thirties who had been exposed to COVID-19.

Written as DNA, the CDR3 is TGTGCCAGTAGTTCCGGGACTAGCGGGAGCTGGATGGAGACCCAGTACTTC. Its translation is CASSSGTSGSWMETQYF. The chain links TRBV19 to TRBJ2-5; 14 bases align to TRBD2. This CDR3 region has 17 residues. CDR1 is LNHDA and CDR2 is SQIVND in the germline V gene (reference sequence). Trimming removed 5 bases from V and 5 bases from J; junction bases left unmatched: 10.

This clone was detected many times. The chain has TRBV19 and TRBJ1-6, with D uncertain. V was pared by 3 bases and J by 7 bases, with 10 bases between. This CDR3 spans 14 amino acids. Germline-derived CDR1 and CDR2 are LNHDA and SQIVND (reference sequence). The CDR3 region has the DNA TGTGCCAGTAGTATGATAGGCGGCAATTCACCCCTCCACTTT. Translated: CASSMIGGNSPLHF.

The rearrangement joins TRBV28 to TRBJ1-2, with TRBD1 identical over 8 bases. V gave up 1 base and J gave up 2 bases; unmatched junction bases: 3. Germline V gene sequence: CDR1 MDHEN, CDR2 SYDVKM. This CDR3 region has 15 residues. CDR3 amino acids: CASSLFRTGNYGYTF. The DNA of the CDR3 is TGTGCCAGCAGTTTATTCCGGACAGGGAACTATGGCTACACCTTC.

V usage is TRBV4-1 and J usage is TRBJ2-6; D gene unclear. This CDR3 has 18 residues. With 0 bases removed from V and 0 bases from J, the gap between germline ends came to 12 bases. The germline V gene encodes CDR1 MGHRA and CDR2 YSYEKL. CDR3 sequence: CASSQELHSGSGANVLTF. The CDR3 DNA reads as TGCGCCAGCAGCCAAGAACTTCATTCGGGCTCTGGGGCCAACGTCCTGACTTTC.

CDR3 DNA: TGTGCCAGCAGCTTAGGGGGACTAGCGGGAGGCAATGAGCAGTTCTTC. Its translation is CASSLGGLAGGNEQFF. V is TRBV7-8 and J is TRBJ2-1; 15 nucleotides align to TRBD2. Germline trimming cut 1 base from V and 6 bases from J; bases unmatched to any gene: 1. Looked up from germline, CDR1 is SGHVS and CDR2 is FQNEAQ. This CDR3 contains 16 residues.

V usage is TRBV3-1 (or the pseudogene TRBV3-2) and J usage is TRBJ1-2; D is ambiguous. V was clipped by 4 bases and J by 3 bases, with 12 bases between them. Looked up from germline, CDR1 is LGHDT and CDR2 is YNNKEL (reference sequence). This CDR3 comprises 14 residues. CDR3 sequence reads: CASSPSSSDYGYTF. The CDR3 region has the DNA TGTGCCAGCAGCCCCTCTTCGTCTGACTATGGCTACACCTTC.

In its sample, this clone was seen once. The rearrangement links TRBV2 to TRBJ1-4; D is possibly TRBD1 (5 bases). The CDR3 has 13 amino acids. Trimming took off 4 bases at V and 4 bases at J, with 7 bases between the two ends. Looked up from germline, CDR1 is SNHLY and CDR2 is FYNNEI. Written as DNA, the CDR3 is TGTGCCAGCAGTGCAGGGTTTAATGAAAAACTGTTTTTT. Protein sequence: CASSAGFNEKLFF.

This chain joins TRBV9 and TRBJ2-3, with 10 positions matching TRBD2. The CDR3 runs 17 residues. V was pared by 0 bases and J by 6 bases, with 10 bases of the junction left unmatched. Looked up from germline, CDR1 is SGDLS and CDR2 is YYNGEE. CDR3 sequence: CASSVALLAGESDTQYF. CDR3 nucleotide sequence: TGTGCCAGCAGCGTAGCCCTCCTAGCGGGAGAATCGGATACGCAGTATTTT.

This rearrangement joins TRBV5-5 to TRBJ2-7; 7 nucleotides line up with TRBD1. The CDR3 contains 15 residues. The J segment lost 0 bases and the V segment lost 3 bases, leaving 6 bases of the junction unmatched. Looked up from germline, CDR1 is SGHKS and CDR2 is YYEKEE (reference sequence). CDR3 coding DNA: TGTGCCAGCAGCTCCATCGGGACAGTCTCCTACGAGCAGTACTTC. As protein: CASSSIGTVSYEQYF. The whole variable domain, remainder taken from reference TRBV5-5 and TRBJ2-7, is DAGVTQSPTHLIKTRGQQVTLRCSPISGHKSVSWYQQVLGQGPQFIFQYYEKEERGRGNFPDRFSARQFPNYSSELNVNALLLGDSALYLCASSSIGTVSYEQYFGPGTRLTVT.

This rearrangement joins TRBV10-3 to TRBJ2-1, with 14 nucleotides matching TRBD2. The junction had 8 bases not matched to a gene; V was cut back by 0 bases and J by 7 bases. This CDR3 spans 18 amino acids. Germline CDR1 and CDR2: ENHRY and SYGVKD. DNA of the CDR3: TGTGCCATCAGTGAGTCTGGAGGGACTAGCGGGAGTAGTAATGAGCAGTTCTTC. It translates to CAISESGGTSGSSNEQFF.

The V and J genes are TRBV10-3 and TRBJ1-1; TRBD1 matches at 8 bases. The CDR3 covers 14 residues. J gave up 5 bases and V 4 bases, and 6 bases lay outside the gene matches. Germline assignment: CDR1 ENHRY and CDR2 SYGVKD. The CDR3 region is CAISADREGTEAFF. The CDR3 coding sequence is TGTGCCATCAGTGCGGACAGGGAGGGTACTGAAGCTTTCTTT.

The V and J genes are TRBV20-1 and TRBJ1-1; the D is unclear. The CDR3 has 10 amino acids. Per the germline V gene, CDR1 is DFQATT and CDR2 is SNEGSKA (reference sequence). This CDR3 reads CTQANTEAFF. CDR3 nucleotides: TGCACGCAGGCGAACACTGAAGCTTTCTTT.

DNA of the CDR3: TGTGCCAGCAGTTTGACAGGGAATGAAAAACTGTTTTTT. This encodes CASSLTGNEKLFF. This chain uses TRBV12-3 or TRBV12-4 with TRBJ1-4; TRBD1 aligns across 7 bases. CDR3 length: 13 amino acids. V trimming: 3 bases; J trimming: 5 bases; junction bases outside the gene matches: 0.

The chain links TRBV18 to TRBJ1-2; a possible D gene is TRBD1 (6 bases). The CDR3 covers 14 residues. Germline CDR1 and CDR2: KGHSH and LQKENI. Trimming stripped 3 bases from V and 3 bases from J, with 11 bases between. CDR3 region: CASSPSRQDYGYTF. The CDR3 DNA reads TGTGCCAGCTCACCCTCCCGACAGGACTATGGCTACACCTTC.

V and J are TRBV28 and TRBJ2-7; D may be TRBD2 (6 bases). V dropped 6 bases and J dropped 5 bases, with 20 bases sitting between them. The V gene's germline CDR1 is MDHEN and CDR2 SYDVKM. This CDR3 has 15 amino acids. CDR3 sequence reads: CASSPAQGGRNEQYF. CDR3 coding DNA: TGTGCCAGCAGCCCAGCTCAGGGAGGAAGGAACGAGCAGTACTTC.

This clone was seen a handful of times. This chain links TRBV18 with TRBJ1-5; D possibly corresponds to TRBD1 (5 bases). The CDR3 contains 13 residues. Germline CDR1 is KGHSH and CDR2 is LQKENI. Trimming took off 4 bases at V and 4 bases at J, with 8 bases between the two ends. This chain's CDR3 is CASSQTENQPQHF. The CDR3 DNA is TGTGCCAGCTCACAGACAGAAAATCAGCCCCAGCATTTT. Together with reference TRBV18 and TRBJ1-5, the CDR3 gives the full variable domain: NAGVMQNPRHLVRRRGQEARLRCSPMKGHSHVYWYRQLPEEGLKFMVYLQKENIIDESGMPKERFSAEFPKEGPSILRIQQVVRGDSAAYFCASSQTENQPQHFGDGTRLSIL.

The chain has TRBV6-1 and TRBJ2-7, with TRBD2 matching over 8 bases. Germline CDR1 reads MNHNS; CDR2 reads SASEGT. Trimming took 2 bases from V and 4 from J; bases not matched to a gene: 7. The CDR3 loop spans 15 amino acids. The CDR3 DNA is TGTGCCAGCAGTGAATTTACCGGGAGGGGATACGAGCAGTACTTC. This gives the protein CASSEFTGRGYEQYF.